This record looks at one TCR beta chain sequence and its context. Which antigen it targets is not known. Base qualities are missing; no much larger clone stands one base away. The cohort consisted of 650 to 700 healthy bone marrow donors. At the time of sampling, all cohort members were nominally healthy, though unrecorded immune exposures were likely present. The donor was CMV seropositive and was included in the group of 250 to 350 seropositive cohort members. A peripheral blood sample was collected from each donor, and TCR beta sequencing was performed on peripheral blood mononuclear cells. The Qiagen DNeasy Blood Extraction Kit was used to extract genomic DNA from the blood cell samples. The receptor library was made with the immunoSEQ multiplex PCR assay. For the multiplex PCR, a mixture combining 60 forward primers for TCR Vbeta segments and 13 reverse primers for TCR Jbeta segments was used. Amplification of the CDR3 region of rearranged TCR beta genes was performed with a multiplex PCR assay on genomic DNA. On the Illumina HiSeq System, the amplified TCR beta libraries were sequenced as 87-base-pair reads. The authors' pipeline ran thus. A later analysis counted about 76 million unique TCR beta chains across the 690 or so repertoires, and 9.5 million to 11 million of these chains were shared by at least two donors. To remove PCR and sequencing errors, raw reads were error-corrected and collapsed into unique sequences using a nearest-neighbor algorithm that merged closely related sequences. CDR3 sequences were aligned to IMGT reference sequences to assign V, D and J gene segments. For a sequence to be retained, a match of at least six nucleotides to both a V gene segment and a J gene segment was required. Rearrangements were called productive when the CDR3 lacked stop codons and stayed in frame with V and J; all others were non-productive. CDR3 was defined according to IMGT convention as the region running from the second conserved V-encoded cysteine to the conserved J-encoded phenylalanine. Sequences without an unambiguous match to a single V gene segment were excluded from the earlier analysis of several hundred of the donors. An earlier analysis of several hundred of the donors called V segments functional above 56.7% productive rearrangements and segregating when the between-donor standard deviation exceeded 5%. To diagnose cytomegalovirus status from the catalog of TCR beta chain sequences, a statistical classification framework was built. A later analysis assigned V and J genes by comparing TCR nucleotide sequences with IMGT/GENE-DB human TR gene sequences. Using the TCRdist pipeline, a later analysis assigned CDR3 sequences along with most-parsimonious VDJ recombination scenarios. In a later analysis, every TCR beta chain was defined by the combination of its CDR3 amino acid sequence and its V-gene family, and reads without a unique V-gene family were dropped. As a way to deal with suspected cross-contamination and a sequencing artifact, a later analysis dropped 450 to 600 nucleotide sequences that were highly shared and had low generation probability. In a later analysis, a clonal expansion index was calculated for each public chain from normalized within-repertoire ranks of inferred template counts. Generation probabilities in a later analysis came from a VDJ recombination model fitted to out-of-frame rearrangements, and those results were checked against IGoR. A later analysis scored TCR-TCR, TCR-HLA and TCR-CMV co-occurrence with hypergeometric tests, applying a repertoire-size bias correction to TCR pairs. A later analysis estimated false discovery rates by permuting HLA or CMV assignments 20 times. In a later analysis, co-occurring TCRs were grouped using DBSCAN, with TCRdist sequence similarity added in when clustering inside HLA-allele-positive subsets. Repertoires with fewer than 30,000 or more than 120,000 public chains were left out of co-occurrence clustering, as were a handful of repertoires with anomalous nucleotide sharing. The table was pulled from immuneACCESS by TCRdb, which kept in-frame rearrangements only. Such tables lose some clones; where checked, under half of the loss comes from unresolved V genes, and the rest has no known cause. V, J and clone size are taken as reported in that table, and D and trimming were inferred from the DNA itself. Here the sample has some 110,000 clones; roughly 76% occur a single time. The ten largest clonotypes hold approximately 6.9% of the sample.

The data are from a study of cytomegalovirus exposure and HLA in healthy donors listed by TCRdb under 2017. A note on the overall study: In an earlier analysis of fewer than 750 of the donors, 250 to 300 Gb of sequence data and 117 million unique TCR beta sequences from 150 million to 200 million T cells were reported. A separate validation cohort of roughly 120 different subjects was used in addition to the roughly 670-subject first cohort. Of the roughly 400 genotyped donors, 81% fell in the genetic ancestry cluster associated with self-reported Caucasian donors. An earlier analysis of 587 of the donors used high-throughput TCR beta sequencing to judge whether each TCR beta V gene segment behaved as functional or pseudogenic. Every discovery cohort repertoire had been produced on one sequencing platform. Typing coverage varied by locus: 629-630 donors for A, B, C, DRB1 and DQB1; approximately 560 for DQA1; more than 600 for DPA1; approximately 450 for DPB1. An early release covering roughly 640 HLA-typed donors comprised roughly 300 gigabases of sequencing data and 85 million or so unique TCR sequences. The study used immunosequencing to profile the T cell repertoires of approximately 690 subjects and linked those repertoires to cytomegalovirus serostatus. Among 300 to 500 genotyped donors of the cohort, an average of approximately 240,000 unique TCR beta nucleotide sequences was sequenced per donor, of which roughly 18% were non-productive. Rather than using new phenotypic data, the later analysis identified candidate immune exposures from TCR beta sequences and from how often those sequences occurred across donors. To study patterns of TCR occurrence, a later analysis re-analyzed previously published TCR beta repertoires from 600 to 750 donors and added high-resolution HLA genotyping. To predict cytomegalovirus infection status, the study combined high-throughput TCR immunosequencing, statistical association of individual TCRs with disease status, and machine learning. The study aimed to test whether cataloging public T cell receptors could reveal signatures of past pathogen exposure. Both class I and class II loci were covered by HLA typing, at four-digit resolution. Roughly 5 DR-DQ haplotypes were handled as single units for association and clustering because linkage in the cohort was strong. Genome-wide SNP genotypes for about three fifths of the roughly 700 donors were used in a later genetic analysis, which treated that subset as a discovery cohort. Donor age, sex, ethnicity and CMV serostatus were compiled alongside the repertoire data.

Trimming removed 7 bases from V and 1 base from J, leaving 13 bases between the germline ends. CDR1 and CDR2, looked up from the germline V gene, are MDHEN and SYDVKM. The CDR3 sequence holds 14 residues, the cysteine and phenylalanine included. The DNA shown is the 42-base CDR3, in frame from base 1. Study-level results and caveats: CMV serostatus was the only immune exposure information available for the cohort. When HLA alleles, especially DR and DQ, strongly co-occurred, attributing TCR associations to individual alleles was difficult. According to a later genetic analysis, donors in an Asian-associated ancestry cluster had fewer N-insertions in productive TCRs than the approximately 650-donor mean. A further reported finding was that TCR beta sequences accurately predicted the HLA-A and HLA-B alleles for most subjects in the first cohort. Correlated functional status among segregating V segments might be attributable to linkage disequilibrium, but an unknown experimental factor could not be ruled out. Sequencing depth was assumed to be roughly uniform across donors in the presence/absence analyses, though that assumption may not hold. A later analysis reported that several top co-occurrence clusters appeared linked to parvovirus B19, influenza, CMV and Epstein-Barr virus. The 87-base-pair reads could not distinguish some IMGT-functional V segments, including TRBV6-2 and TRBV6-3, so those segments were excluded. According to the authors, the approach could potentially be generalized to other disease states and immunological phenotypes. Cytomegalovirus status was reported to be diagnosed by the classifier with high specificity and sensitivity in both the original and validation cohorts. The earlier analysis of approximately 540 of the donors excluded roughly 17 rarely observed V segments, including chromosome 9 orphons, because counts were too low. In an earlier analysis of a few hundred of the donors, most TCR beta V segments were observed in productive rearrangements about 90% or about 30% of the time, broadly matching IMGT annotations. An association between a missense DCLRE1C variant and V-gene and J-gene trimming of TCR beta chains was found in a later genetic analysis and replicated in an independent cohort. Most TCR sequences were seen in very few donors, while some public TCRs were found in many individuals. HLA typing was unavailable for some donors at each locus, so association tests used only the typed subset. A total of fewer than 200 TCR beta chains were listed by the study as associated with cytomegalovirus. A cluster of highly shared sequence variants was judged likely to be a technical artifact of the sequencing pipeline. At a false discovery rate of 0.05, a later analysis linked 16,951 TCR beta sequences to specific HLA alleles. Only TCR beta chains were sequenced in this cohort, and the absence of alpha or paired-chain data limited detectable features. In a later analysis, HLA-associated TCR beta chains were found to be more clonally expanded and to have lower generation probabilities than equally common non-associated chains. In vitro tests confirmed that a few of the cytomegalovirus-associated TCR beta chains recognize cytomegalovirus antigens. In a later analysis, TCR association rates were found to vary across HLA loci, with the most associated TCRs seen for DRB1 alleles and the fewest for HLA-C alleles. In a later analysis, most CMV-associated TCR beta chains were found to appear HLA-restricted, with HLA associations seemingly driven largely by CMV exposure.

This receptor chain uses TRBV28 and TRBJ1-1; TRBD1 is possibly the D segment (5 matching bases). Sequenced: PBMCs. The clonotype originates from a man aged 25-45 years in good health and CMV-seropositive. For the CDR3, the sequence is CASTLIGGNTEAFF. The DNA sequence reads TGTGCCAGCACTTTGATCGGGGGGAACACTGAAGCTTTCTTT.